One sample yielded the 12 T cell receptor beta chains listed below, sequenced in a study of T-cell reconstitution after alpha-beta-depleted transplantation in children. General study findings and limits: T-cell numbers and diversity one year post-transplant derived largely from freshly generated T cells.

Unique molecular identifiers tagged the TCRbeta library. TCRdb called the PCR reads again in MiXCR, with one record for every CDR3 protein. Altogether hundreds of thousands of distinct CDR3 sequences are present, about 7.3% being singletons, with the ten largest covering about 9.3%. Antigen specificity for these receptors is unknown. The material was peripheral blood, obtained 360 days after TCRalphabeta/CD19-depleted stem cell transplant. All receptors come from a female patient aged 2-9 years who had a stem cell transplant for Fanconi anemia, so the T cells may come from the graft donor.

In its sample, this clonotype was seen many times. For the CDR3, the DNA is TGTGCCAGCAGCTGGTCCGCTAACCGGAACACTGAAGCTTTCTTT. It yields the protein CASSWSANRNTEAFF. The V gene is TRBV11-1, the J gene TRBJ1-1, with D unclear. The CDR3 loop spans 15 amino acids. In germline, CDR1 is SGHAT, CDR2 FQDESV (reference sequence). The V gene lost 4 bases and the J gene lost 1 base, with 13 bases spanning the gap. Combining the CDR3 with reference TRBV11-1 and TRBJ1-1 gives the whole variable domain EAEVAQSPRYKITEKSQAVAFWCDPISGHATLYWYRQILGQGPELLVQFQDESVVDDSQLPKDRFSAERLKGVDSTLKIQPAELGDSAMYLCASSWSANRNTEAFFGQGTRLTVV.

This clonotype was picked up a small number of times. The chain recombines TRBV6-1 with TRBJ2-1; 7 positions match TRBD1. Per the germline V gene, CDR1 is MNHNS and CDR2 is SASEGT. This CDR3 contains 15 residues. V was clipped by 3 bases and J by 4 bases; unmatched bases: 6. The CDR3 DNA is TGTGCCAGCAGTGACCGGGACAGCCTTTACAATGAGCAGTTCTTC. This gives the protein CASSDRDSLYNEQFF.

The J gene is TRBJ2-1, the V gene TRBV19, with TRBD2 matching over 7 bases. Germline assignment: CDR1 LNHDA and CDR2 SQIVND (reference sequence). The CDR3 totals 17 residues. V shed 6 bases and J 11 bases; nucleotides not matched to a gene: 22. CDR3 DNA: TGTGCCAGTAGCACCCCAAATAACAAGCGGGACTTACGCAAGCAGTTCTTC. It specifies CASSTPNNKRDLRKQFF. Together with reference TRBV19 and TRBJ2-1, the CDR3 gives the full variable domain: DGGITQSPKYLFRKEGQNVTLSCEQNLNHDAMYWYRQDPGQGLRLIYYSQIVNDFQKGDIAEGYSVSREKKESFPLTVTSAQKNPTAFYLCASSTPNNKRDLRKQFFGPGTRLTVL.

This clonotype was seen more than once but under ten times. The chain recombines TRBV2 with TRBJ1-4; 10 nucleotides align to TRBD1. The length of the CDR3 is 13 residues. The germline gives CDR1 SNHLY, CDR2 FYNNEI. With 10 bases clipped from V and 5 bases from J, the junction kept 4 bases outside the gene matches. CDR3 protein: CATTGQGNEKLFF. The DNA of the CDR3 is TGTGCCACCACGGGACAGGGGAATGAAAAACTGTTTTTT.

This clonotype was recorded at least ten times. This sequence joins TRBV7-6 and TRBJ2-3, with 9 bases identical to TRBD2. The CDR3 loop spans 16 amino acids. The ends lost 5 bases at V and 5 bases at J; junction bases unmatched: 11. Germline V lookup: CDR1 SGHVS, CDR2 FNYEAQ. The chain's CDR3 is CASSPSLGLARDTQYF. The CDR3 coding sequence is TGTGCCAGCAGCCCTTCGCTGGGACTAGCTAGAGATACGCAGTATTTT. The whole variable domain, remainder taken from reference TRBV7-6 and TRBJ2-3, is GAGVSQSPRYKVTKRGQDVALRCDPISGHVSLYWYRQALGQGPEFLTYFNYEAQQDKSGLPNDRFSAERPEGSISTLTIQRTEQRDSAMYRCASSPSLGLARDTQYFGPGTRLTVL.

This clonotype has ten or more counts. The chain combines TRBV15 with TRBJ2-1; perhaps TRBD2 as D (7 bases). CDR3 size: 15 residues. CDR1 is LNHNV and CDR2 is YYDKDF in the germline V gene (reference sequence). V was trimmed by 6 bases and J by 2 bases, leaving 14 bases between them. Here the CDR3 DNA reads TGTGCCACCAGGTTGGGGGGGCTACCCTACAATGAGCAGTTCTTC. This translates into CATRLGGLPYNEQFF.

This clonotype was seen a few times. The chain is built from TRBV7-8 and TRBJ2-7; a weak D match, TRBD1 (6 bases). V was shortened by 5 bases and J by 4 bases, with 15 bases between the two germline ends. Germline-derived CDR1 and CDR2 are SGHVS and FQNEAQ. The CDR3 sequence is 14 residues long. CDR3: CASSLRSRGYEQYV. CDR3 DNA sequence: TGTGCCAGCAGCCTTAGATCCAGGGGTTACGAGCAGTACGTC.

This clonotype has ten or more counts. This rearrangement joins TRBV12-3 or TRBV12-4 to TRBJ2-7, with 9 bases lining up with TRBD1. This CDR3 has 14 residues. V lost 5 bases to trimming and J lost 4 bases; unmatched junction nucleotides: 6. CDR3 amino acids: CASSPQGQGYEQYF. Written as DNA, the CDR3 is TGTGCCAGCAGTCCCCAGGGACAGGGATACGAGCAGTACTTC.

This clonotype was observed many times. V gene TRBV7-8 combines with J gene TRBJ2-1; D is perhaps TRBD1 (6 bases). Germline CDR1 and CDR2: SGHVS and FQNEAQ. The CDR3 runs to 15 residues. The germline V and J ends were trimmed by 6 bases and 3 bases, with 15 bases remaining between them. In DNA form, the CDR3 reads TGTGCCAGCAGTTTACCCCAGGGGCACTACAATGAGCAGTTCTTC. Translation gives CASSLPQGHYNEQFF.

This clonotype occurred many times. V usage is TRBV7-2 and J usage is TRBJ2-5; maybe TRBD2 (6 bases). V dropped 4 bases and J dropped 1 base, with 13 bases sitting between them. The CDR3 consists of 15 residues. Germline assignment: CDR1 SGHTA and CDR2 FQGNSA. CDR3 region: CASSSYGGFQETQYF. The CDR3 bases are TGTGCCAGCAGCTCATACGGGGGTTTCCAAGAGACCCAGTACTTC.

The CDR3 DNA reads TGTGCCAGCAGGGACAGGGGACGGGAGACCCAGTACTTC. Translating it yields CASRDRGRETQYF. The rearrangement links TRBV14 to TRBJ2-5, with TRBD1 matching 9 bases. The CDR3 length is 13 residues. J lost 5 bases, V lost 6 bases, and 4 bases had no gene match. Germline values: CDR1 SGHDN, CDR2 FVKESK.

This clonotype was detected ten times or more. The chain has TRBV28 and TRBJ2-1; D unresolved. The V end was cut by 6 bases, the J end by 4 bases, with 7 bases between. CDR1 and CDR2 from the germline V gene are MDHEN and SYDVKM. The CDR3 contains 12 residues. CDR3 DNA: TGTGCCAGCAGCGCCAGTTACAATGAGCAGTTCTTC. This gives the protein CASSASYNEQFF.